This T cell receptor beta chain was retrieved from a study of cytomegalovirus exposure and HLA in healthy donors. Turning to this clone: Antigen unknown.

Findings of the study overall: With further analysis later on, most CMV-associated TCR beta chains appeared HLA-restricted.

V lost 4 bases, J lost 5 bases, and 22 bases lay in between. The CDR3 covers 17 residues. Germline values: CDR1 SGHRS, CDR2 YFSETQ. PCR used 60 Vbeta primers and 13 Jbeta primers. Profiling relied on immunoSEQ multiplex PCR, and the TCRdb table lists in-frame clones only, not all of them. Recorded for this sample: some 82,000 clones. Material for sequencing was PBMCs. The chain is built from TRBV5-1 and TRBJ2-1; a possible D gene is TRBD1 (6 bases). The receptor was isolated from a woman aged 25-40 years in good health and CMV-seronegative. This chain's CDR3 is CASSIGGTGWQNNEQFF. CDR3 coding DNA: TGCGCCAGCAGCATTGGAGGAACAGGGTGGCAGAACAATGAGCAGTTCTTC. The complete variable domain, with remaining parts taken from reference TRBV5-1 and TRBJ2-1, reads KAGVTQTPRYLIKTRGQQVTLSCSPISGHRSVSWYQQTPGQGLQFLFEYFSETQRNKGNFPGRFSGRQFSNSRSEMNVSTLELGDSALYLCASSIGGTGWQNNEQFFGPGTRLTVL.